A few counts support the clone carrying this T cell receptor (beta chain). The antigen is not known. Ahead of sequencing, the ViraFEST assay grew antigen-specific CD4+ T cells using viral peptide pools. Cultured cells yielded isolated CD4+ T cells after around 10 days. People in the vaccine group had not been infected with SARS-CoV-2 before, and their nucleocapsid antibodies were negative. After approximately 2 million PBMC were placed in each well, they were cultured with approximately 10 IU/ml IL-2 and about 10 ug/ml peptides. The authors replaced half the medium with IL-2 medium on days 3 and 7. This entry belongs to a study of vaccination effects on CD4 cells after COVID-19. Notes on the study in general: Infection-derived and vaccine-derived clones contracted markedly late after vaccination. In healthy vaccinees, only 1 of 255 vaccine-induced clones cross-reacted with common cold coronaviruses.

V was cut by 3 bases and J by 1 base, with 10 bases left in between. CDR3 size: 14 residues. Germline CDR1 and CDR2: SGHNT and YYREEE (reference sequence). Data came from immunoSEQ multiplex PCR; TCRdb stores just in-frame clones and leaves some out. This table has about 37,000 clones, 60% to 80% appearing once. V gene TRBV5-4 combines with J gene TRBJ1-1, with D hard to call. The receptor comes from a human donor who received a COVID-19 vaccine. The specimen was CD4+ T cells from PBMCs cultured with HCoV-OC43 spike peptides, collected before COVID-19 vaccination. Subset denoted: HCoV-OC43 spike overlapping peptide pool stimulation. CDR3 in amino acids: CASSWERRNTEAFF. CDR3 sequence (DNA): TGTGCCAGCAGCTGGGAGAGGAGGAACACTGAAGCTTTCTTT.